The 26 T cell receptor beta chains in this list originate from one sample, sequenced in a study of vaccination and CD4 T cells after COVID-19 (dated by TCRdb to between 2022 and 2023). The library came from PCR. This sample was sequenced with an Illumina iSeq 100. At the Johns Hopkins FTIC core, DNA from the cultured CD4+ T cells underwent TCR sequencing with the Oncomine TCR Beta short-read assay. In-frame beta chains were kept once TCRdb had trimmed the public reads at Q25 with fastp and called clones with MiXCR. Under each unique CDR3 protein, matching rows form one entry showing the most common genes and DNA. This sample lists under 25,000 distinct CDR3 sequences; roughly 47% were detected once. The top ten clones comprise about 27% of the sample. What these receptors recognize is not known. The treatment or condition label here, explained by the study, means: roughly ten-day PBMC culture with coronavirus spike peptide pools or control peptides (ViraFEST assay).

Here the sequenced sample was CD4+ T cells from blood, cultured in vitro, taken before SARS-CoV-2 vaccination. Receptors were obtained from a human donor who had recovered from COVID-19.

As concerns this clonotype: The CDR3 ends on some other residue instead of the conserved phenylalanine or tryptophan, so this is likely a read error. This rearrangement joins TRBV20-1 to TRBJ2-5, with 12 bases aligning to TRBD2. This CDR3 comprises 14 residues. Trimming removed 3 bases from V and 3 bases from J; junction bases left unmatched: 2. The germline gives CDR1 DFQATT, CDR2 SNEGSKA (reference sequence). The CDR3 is CSASLAGGKETQYL. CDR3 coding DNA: TGCAGTGCTAGTCTAGCGGGGGGGAAAGAGACCCAGTACTTA.

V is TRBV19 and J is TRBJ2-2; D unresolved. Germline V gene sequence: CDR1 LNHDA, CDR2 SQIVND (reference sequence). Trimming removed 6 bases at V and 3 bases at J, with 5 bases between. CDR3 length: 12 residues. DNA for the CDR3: TGTGCCAGTAGGGTTGACACCGGGGAGCTGTTTTTT. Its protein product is CASRVDTGELFF.

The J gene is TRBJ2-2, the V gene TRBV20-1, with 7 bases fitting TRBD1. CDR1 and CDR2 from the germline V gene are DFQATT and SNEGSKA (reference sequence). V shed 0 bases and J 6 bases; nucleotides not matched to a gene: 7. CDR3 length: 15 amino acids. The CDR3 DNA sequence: TGCAGTGCTAGAGACTGGCAGGGGGATCCCGGGGAGCTGTTTTTT. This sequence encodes CSARDWQGDPGELFF.

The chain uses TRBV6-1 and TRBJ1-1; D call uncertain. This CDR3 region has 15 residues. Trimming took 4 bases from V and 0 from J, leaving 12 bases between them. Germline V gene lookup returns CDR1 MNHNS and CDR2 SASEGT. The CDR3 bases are TGTGCCAGCAGTGCGTTCGGAGCCATGAACACTGAAGCTTTCTTT. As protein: CASSAFGAMNTEAFF.

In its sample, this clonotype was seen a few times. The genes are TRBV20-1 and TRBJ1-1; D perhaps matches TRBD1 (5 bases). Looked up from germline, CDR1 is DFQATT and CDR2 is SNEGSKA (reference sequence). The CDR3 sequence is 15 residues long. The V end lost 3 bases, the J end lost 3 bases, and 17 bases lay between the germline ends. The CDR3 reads CSASDLGRQDTEAFF. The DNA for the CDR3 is TGCAGTGCTAGTGATCTGGGGCGTCAGGACACTGAAGCTTTCTTT.

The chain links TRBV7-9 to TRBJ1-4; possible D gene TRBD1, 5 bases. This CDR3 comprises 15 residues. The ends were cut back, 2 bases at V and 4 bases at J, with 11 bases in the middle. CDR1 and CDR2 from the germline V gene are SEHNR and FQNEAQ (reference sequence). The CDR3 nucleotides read TGTGCCAGCAGCTTACAGGGTTGGAGTAATGAAAAACTGTTTTTT. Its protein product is CASSLQGWSNEKLFF.

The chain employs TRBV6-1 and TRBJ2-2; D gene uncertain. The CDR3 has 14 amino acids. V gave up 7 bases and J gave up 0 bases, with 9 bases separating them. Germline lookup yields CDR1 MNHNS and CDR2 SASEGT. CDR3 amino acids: CASTQRTNTGELFF. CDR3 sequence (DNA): TGTGCCAGCACACAGCGTACGAACACCGGGGAGCTGTTTTTT.

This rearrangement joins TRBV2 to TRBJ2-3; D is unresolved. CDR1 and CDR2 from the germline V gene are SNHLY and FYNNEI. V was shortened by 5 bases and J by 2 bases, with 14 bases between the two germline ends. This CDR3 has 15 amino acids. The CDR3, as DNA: TGTGCCAGCAGTCATCGAATTCCCGACACAGATACGCAGTATTTT. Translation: CASSHRIPDTDTQYF.

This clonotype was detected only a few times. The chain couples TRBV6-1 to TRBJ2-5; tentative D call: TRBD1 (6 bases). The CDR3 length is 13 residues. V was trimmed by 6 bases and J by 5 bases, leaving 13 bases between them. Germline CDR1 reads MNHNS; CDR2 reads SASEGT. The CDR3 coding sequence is TGTGCCAGCAGCAGGGGATGGGGGGAGACCCAGTACTTC. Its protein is CASSRGWGETQYF.

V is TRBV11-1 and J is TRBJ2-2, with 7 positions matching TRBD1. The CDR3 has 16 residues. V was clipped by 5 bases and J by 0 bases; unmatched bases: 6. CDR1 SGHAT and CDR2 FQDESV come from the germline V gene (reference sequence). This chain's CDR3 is CASSNRQGSNTGELFF. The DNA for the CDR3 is TGTGCCAGCAGCAACCGACAGGGTTCGAACACCGGGGAGCTGTTTTTT. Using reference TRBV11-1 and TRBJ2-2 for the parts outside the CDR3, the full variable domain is EAEVAQSPRYKITEKSQAVAFWCDPISGHATLYWYRQILGQGPELLVQFQDESVVDDSQLPKDRFSAERLKGVDSTLKIQPAELGDSAMYLCASSNRQGSNTGELFFGEGSRLTVL.

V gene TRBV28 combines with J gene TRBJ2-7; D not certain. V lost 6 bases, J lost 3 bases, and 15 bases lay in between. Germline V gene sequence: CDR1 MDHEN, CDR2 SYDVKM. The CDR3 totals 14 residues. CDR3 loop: CASRDSTYIYEQYF. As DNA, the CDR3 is TGTGCCAGCAGAGACTCGACGTATATCTACGAGCAGTACTTC.

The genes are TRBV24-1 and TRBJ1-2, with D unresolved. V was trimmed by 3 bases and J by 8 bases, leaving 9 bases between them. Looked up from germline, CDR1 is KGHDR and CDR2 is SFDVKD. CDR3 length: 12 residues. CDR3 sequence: CATSDPRGGYTF. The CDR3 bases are TGTGCCACCAGTGATCCCAGAGGGGGCTACACCTTC.

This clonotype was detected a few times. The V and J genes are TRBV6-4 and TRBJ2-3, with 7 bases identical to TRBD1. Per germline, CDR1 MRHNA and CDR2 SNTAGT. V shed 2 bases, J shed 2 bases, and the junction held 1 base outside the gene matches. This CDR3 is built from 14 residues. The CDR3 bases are TGTGCCAGCAGTGACAGGGGGCCCACAGATACGCAGTATTTT. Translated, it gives CASSDRGPTDTQYF.

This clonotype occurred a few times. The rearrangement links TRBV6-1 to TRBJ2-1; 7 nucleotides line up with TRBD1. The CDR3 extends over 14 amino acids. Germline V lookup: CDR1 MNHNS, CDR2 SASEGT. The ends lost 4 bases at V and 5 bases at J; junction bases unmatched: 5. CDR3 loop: CASSVGTVNNEQFF. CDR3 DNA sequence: TGTGCCAGCAGTGTGGGGACAGTGAACAATGAGCAGTTCTTC.

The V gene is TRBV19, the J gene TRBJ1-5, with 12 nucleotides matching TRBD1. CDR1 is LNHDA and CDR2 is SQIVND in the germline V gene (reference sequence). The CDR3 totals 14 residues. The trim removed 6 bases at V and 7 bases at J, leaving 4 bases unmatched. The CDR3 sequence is CASSGTGGLQPQHF. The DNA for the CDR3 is TGTGCCAGTAGCGGGACAGGGGGCTTACAGCCCCAGCATTTT.

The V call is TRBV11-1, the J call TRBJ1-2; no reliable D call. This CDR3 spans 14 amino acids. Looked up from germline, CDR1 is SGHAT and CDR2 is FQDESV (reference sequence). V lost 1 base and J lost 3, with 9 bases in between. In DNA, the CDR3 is TGTGCCAGCAGCTTAGATCGCCAGGACTATGGCTACACCTTC. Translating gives CASSLDRQDYGYTF.

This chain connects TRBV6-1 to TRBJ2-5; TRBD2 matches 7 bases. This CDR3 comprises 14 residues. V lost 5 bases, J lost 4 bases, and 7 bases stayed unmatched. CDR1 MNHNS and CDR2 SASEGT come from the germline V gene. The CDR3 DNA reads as TGTGCCAGCAGTCCGGGGACTAATTCAGAGACCCAGTACTTC. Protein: CASSPGTNSETQYF.

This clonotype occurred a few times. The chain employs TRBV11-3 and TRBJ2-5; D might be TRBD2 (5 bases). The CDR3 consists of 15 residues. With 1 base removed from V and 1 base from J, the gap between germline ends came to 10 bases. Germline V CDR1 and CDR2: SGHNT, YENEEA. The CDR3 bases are TGTGCCAGCAGCTTAGGAGGGCAGGCCCAAGAGACCCAGTACTTC. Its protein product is CASSLGGQAQETQYF. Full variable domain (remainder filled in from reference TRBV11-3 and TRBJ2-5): EAGVVQSPRYKIIEKKQPVAFWCNPISGHNTLYWYLQNLGQGPELLIRYENEEAVDDSQLPKDRFSAERLKGVDSTLKIQPAELGDSAVYLCASSLGGQAQETQYFGPGTRLLVL.

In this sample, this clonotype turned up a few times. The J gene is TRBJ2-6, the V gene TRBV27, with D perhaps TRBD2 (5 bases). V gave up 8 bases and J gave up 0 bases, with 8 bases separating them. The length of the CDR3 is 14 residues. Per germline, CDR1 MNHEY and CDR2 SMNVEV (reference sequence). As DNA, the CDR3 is TGTGCCAGCCAAGGGAGCTCTGGGGCCAACGTCCTGACTTTC. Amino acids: CASQGSSGANVLTF.

CDR3 protein: CSVTYSSVGETQYF. The CDR3 nucleotides are TGCAGCGTTACTTACAGCTCAGTCGGCGAGACCCAGTACTTC. This chain connects TRBV29-1 to TRBJ2-5, with D hard to call. V was cut by 5 bases and J by 5 bases, with 18 bases left in between. The CDR3 is 14 amino acids. CDR1 is SQVTM, CDR2 ANQGSEA, per germline.

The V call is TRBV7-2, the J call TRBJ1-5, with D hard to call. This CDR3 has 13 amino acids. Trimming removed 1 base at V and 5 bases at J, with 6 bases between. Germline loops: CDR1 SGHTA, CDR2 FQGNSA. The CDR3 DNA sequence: TGTGCCAGCAGCTTAGAGACGGATCAGCCCCAGCATTTT. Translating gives CASSLETDQPQHF. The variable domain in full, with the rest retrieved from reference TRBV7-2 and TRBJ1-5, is GAGVSQSPSNKVTEKGKDVELRCDPISGHTALYWYRQSLGQGLEFLIYFQGNSAPDKSGLPSDRFSAERTGGSVSTLTIQRTQQEDSAVYLCASSLETDQPQHFGDGTRLSIL.

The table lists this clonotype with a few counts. CDR3 in DNA: TGTGCCAGCAGCTTATCAAGGGCCGGAACAGATACGCAGTATTTT. Amino acids: CASSLSRAGTDTQYF. The chain is built from TRBV7-2 and TRBJ2-3, with D hard to call. The V end was cut by 2 bases, the J end by 3 bases, with 12 bases between. The CDR3 is 15 amino acids. Germline V lookup: CDR1 SGHTA, CDR2 FQGNSA.

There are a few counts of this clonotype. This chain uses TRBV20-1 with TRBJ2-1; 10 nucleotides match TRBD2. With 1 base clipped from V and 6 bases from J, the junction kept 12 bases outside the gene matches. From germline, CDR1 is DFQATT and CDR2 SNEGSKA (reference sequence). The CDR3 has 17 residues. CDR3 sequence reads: CSARVASGRGGLNEQFF. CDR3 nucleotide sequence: TGCAGTGCTAGAGTGGCTAGCGGGAGAGGGGGGCTCAATGAGCAGTTCTTC.

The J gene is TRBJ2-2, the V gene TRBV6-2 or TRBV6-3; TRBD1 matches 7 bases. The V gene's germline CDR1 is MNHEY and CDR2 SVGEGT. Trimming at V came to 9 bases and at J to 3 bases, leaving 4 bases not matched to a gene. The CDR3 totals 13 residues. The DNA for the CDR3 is TGTGCCAGTCGGACAGGTTACACCGGGGAGCTGTTTTTT. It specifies CASRTGYTGELFF.

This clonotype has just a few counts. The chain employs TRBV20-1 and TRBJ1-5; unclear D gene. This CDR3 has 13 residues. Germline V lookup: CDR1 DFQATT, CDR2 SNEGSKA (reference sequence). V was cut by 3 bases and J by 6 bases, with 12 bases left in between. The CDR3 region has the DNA TGCAGTGCTAGTTATGTCGAGGGTCAGCCCCAGCATTTT. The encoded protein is CSASYVEGQPQHF.

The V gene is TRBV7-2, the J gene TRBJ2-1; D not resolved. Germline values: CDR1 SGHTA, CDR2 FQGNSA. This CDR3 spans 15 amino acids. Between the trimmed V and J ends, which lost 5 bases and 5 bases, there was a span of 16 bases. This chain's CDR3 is CASSAGPQYHNEQFF. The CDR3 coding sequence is TGTGCCAGCAGCGCCGGGCCCCAATACCACAATGAGCAGTTCTTC.